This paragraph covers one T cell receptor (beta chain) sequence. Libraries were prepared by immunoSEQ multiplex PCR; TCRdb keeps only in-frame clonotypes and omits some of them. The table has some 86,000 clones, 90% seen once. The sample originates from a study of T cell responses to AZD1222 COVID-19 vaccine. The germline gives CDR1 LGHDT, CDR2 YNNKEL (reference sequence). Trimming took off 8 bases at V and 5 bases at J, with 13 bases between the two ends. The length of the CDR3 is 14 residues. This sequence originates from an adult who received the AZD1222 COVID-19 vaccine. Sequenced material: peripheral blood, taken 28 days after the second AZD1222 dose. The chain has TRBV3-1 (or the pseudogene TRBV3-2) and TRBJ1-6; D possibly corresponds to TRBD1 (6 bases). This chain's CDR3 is CASESGAHNSPLHF. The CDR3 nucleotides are TGTGCCAGCGAGTCGGGGGCCCATAATTCACCCCTCCACTTT.